This TCR beta chain was captured in a study of T cell responses to AZD1222 COVID-19 vaccine. Sequencing used immunoSEQ multiplex PCR; TCRdb keeps in-frame clones, though not all of them. The sample yields 90,000 to 150,000 clones, around nine tenths seen once. The CDR3 loop spans 15 amino acids. From germline, CDR1 is LNHNV and CDR2 YYDKDF (reference sequence). Trimming removed 1 base from V and 3 bases from J; junction bases left unmatched: 4. The chain joins TRBV15 to TRBJ2-7; 9 nucleotides align to TRBD1. This clonotype originated in an adult in good health. Sequencing was performed on peripheral blood, taken on day 0 of AZD1222 vaccination. CDR3 DNA sequence: TGTGCCACCAGCAGAGTTGGGACAGGGTACTACGAGCAGTACTTC. It yields the protein CATSRVGTGYYEQYF.